This TCR beta chain was sequenced during a study of blood T cell repertoires in COVID-19. Study in general: Samples came from the United States, Italy and Spain, spanning acute and convalescent COVID-19. From T cells, B-cell-depleted T cells, or PBMCs came the material, which was cDNA or gDNA.

Per the germline V gene, CDR1 is PRHDT and CDR2 is FYEKMQ (reference sequence). Trimming stripped 5 bases from V and 4 bases from J, with 10 bases between. The CDR3 length is 13 residues. Authors' analysis steps: The assay estimated nucleated cells by amplifying reference gene primers. The method was immunoSEQ multiplex PCR; TCRdb's version includes in-frame clones alone and lacks a portion of them. V, J and clone size were drawn from that table, and D and trimming were deduced from the DNA. Here the sample spans about 68,000 clones, approximately 80% being singletons. This clone has only one observation.

The sample consisted of peripheral blood. The receptor's source is a human donor in a cohort sampled during active COVID-19. The gene calls are TRBV13 and TRBJ2-3; D may be TRBD2 (5 bases). CDR3 amino acids: CASSLQEADTQYF. The CDR3 DNA follows: TGTGCCAGCAGCCTCCAGGAGGCAGATACGCAGTATTTT. The full variable domain, rest sourced from reference TRBV13 and TRBJ2-3, is AAGVIQSPRHLIKEKRETATLKCYPIPRHDTVYWYQQGPGQDPQFLISFYEKMQSDKGSIPDRFSAQQFSDYHSELNMSSLELGDSALYFCASSLQEADTQYFGPGTRLTVL.